The present T cell receptor (beta chain) was sequenced within a study of tumor-infiltrating lymphocytes in primary liver carcinoma. Study details: With diameters of roughly 4 to 10 cm, tumors were stage T1-T3 N0M0.

With a constant-region primer, TCR beta cDNA was made from approximately 520 ng of total RNA. Library construction for TCR beta comprised three nested multiplex PCR rounds performed with slightly modified ARM-PCR. A C-beta reverse primer was combined with TRBV1-TRBV30 forward primers in the first two PCR rounds, and each round had roughly 9 cycles. TCRdb reprocessed the multiplex PCR reads with MiXCR, giving one entry per CDR3 protein. Of more than 150,000 distinct CDR3 sequences listed, over 50% are singletons. This clonotype is a singleton in its sample. The CDR3 ends on some other residue instead of the conserved phenylalanine or tryptophan, so this is likely a read error. Unsorted whole blood supplied the blood RNA, and germline DNA was isolated too. The collection of roughly 3.7 milliliters of peripheral blood preceded surgery. V gave up 5 bases and J gave up 0 bases; unmatched junction bases: 3. The CDR3 has 15 amino acids. Germline lookup yields CDR1 SQVTM and CDR2 ANQGSEA.

The source is a man aged 35 to 55 with primary liver carcinoma and hepatitis B virus infection. Specimen: peripheral blood. The chain employs TRBV29-1 and TRBJ2-7; 14 positions agree with TRBD2. CDR3 in DNA: TGCAGCGTTCTGGGGACTAGCGGGAGCTCCTACGAGCAGTACTCC. Its translation is CSVLGTSGSSYEQYS.